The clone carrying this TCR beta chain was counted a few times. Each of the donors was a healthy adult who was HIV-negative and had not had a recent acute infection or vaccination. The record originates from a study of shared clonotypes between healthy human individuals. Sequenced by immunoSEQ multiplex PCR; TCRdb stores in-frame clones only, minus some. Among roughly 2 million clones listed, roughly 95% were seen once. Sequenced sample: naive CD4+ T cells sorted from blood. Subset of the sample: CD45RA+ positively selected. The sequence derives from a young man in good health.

The CDR3 DNA reads TGTGCCAGCAGCCGAGGCGGGACAGCTAATTCACCCCTCCACTTT. Amino acid sequence: CASSRGGTANSPLHF. The chain combines TRBV6-5 with TRBJ1-6, with 7 bases aligning to TRBD1. The V segment lost 6 bases and the J segment 6 bases; nucleotides outside the gene matches: 8. This CDR3 region has 15 residues. Germline V gene sequence: CDR1 MNHEY, CDR2 SVGAGI.